Sequencing of this T cell receptor beta chain was carried out in a study of shared clonotypes between healthy human individuals. Study-level information: CD4 naive and memory got three plates each, CD8 naive two, CD8 memory one.

About this clone: The antigen is not known.

Notes on the study in general: Generation of non-shared clonotypes was less probable than generation of clonotypes shared by all four donors.

Original handling: Filtering differed since immunoSEQ provided only junctions, with no quality scores. Assay used: immunoSEQ multiplex PCR; TCRdb lists only in-frame clones, some missing. The DNA gave D and trimming, while V, J and clone size come from that table. The data hold around 2.1 million clones, with roughly 91% observed a single time. Germline CDR1 and CDR2: MDHEN and SYDVKM. V trimming: 4 bases; J trimming: 2 bases; junction bases outside the gene matches: 9. This CDR3 spans 17 amino acids. It was CD45RO-negative cells, positively selected for CCR7, that made up naive CD8 cells, with terminally differentiated effector memory CD45RA+ cells excluded.

The chain combines TRBV28 with TRBJ2-7; TRBD2 agrees at 12 bases. The receptor comes from a man aged 18 to 30 in good health. Some clones in this sample may be carry-over from other donors' samples. Specimen: naive CD8+ T cells from PBMCs. CDR3 sequence: CASSSRSSGRVPYEQYF. DNA for the CDR3: TGTGCCAGCAGTTCTCGGTCTAGCGGGAGGGTCCCCTACGAGCAGTACTTC.